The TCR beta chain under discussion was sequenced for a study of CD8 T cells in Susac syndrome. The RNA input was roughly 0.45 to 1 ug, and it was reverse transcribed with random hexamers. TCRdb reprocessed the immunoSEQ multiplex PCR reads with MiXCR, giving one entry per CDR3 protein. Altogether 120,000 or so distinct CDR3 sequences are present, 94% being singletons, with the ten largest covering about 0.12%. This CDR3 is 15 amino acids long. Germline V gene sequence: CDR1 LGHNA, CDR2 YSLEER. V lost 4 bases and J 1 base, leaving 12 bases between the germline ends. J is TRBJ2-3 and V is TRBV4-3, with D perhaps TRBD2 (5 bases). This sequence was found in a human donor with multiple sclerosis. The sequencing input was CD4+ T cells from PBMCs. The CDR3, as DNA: TGCGCCAGCAGCCGAGTTAACGGGGGCACAGATACGCAGTATTTT. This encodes CASSRVNGGTDTQYF.